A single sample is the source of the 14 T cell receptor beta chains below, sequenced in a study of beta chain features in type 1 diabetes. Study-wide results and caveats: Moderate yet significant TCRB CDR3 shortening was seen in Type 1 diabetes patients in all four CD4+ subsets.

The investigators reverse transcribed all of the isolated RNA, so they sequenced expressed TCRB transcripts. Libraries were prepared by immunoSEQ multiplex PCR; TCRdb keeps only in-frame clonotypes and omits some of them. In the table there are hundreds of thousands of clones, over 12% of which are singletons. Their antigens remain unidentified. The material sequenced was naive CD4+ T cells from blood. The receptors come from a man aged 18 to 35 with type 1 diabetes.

The DNA of the CDR3 is TGTGCCAGCAGCTTTTCACAGAACACCGGGGAGCTGTTTTTT. Its translation: CASSFSQNTGELFF. The rearrangement uses TRBV5-4 and TRBJ2-2; D unresolved. V was clipped by 2 bases and J by 1 base, with 6 bases between them. The CDR3 spans 14 residues. The germline gives CDR1 SGHNT, CDR2 YYREEE (reference sequence).

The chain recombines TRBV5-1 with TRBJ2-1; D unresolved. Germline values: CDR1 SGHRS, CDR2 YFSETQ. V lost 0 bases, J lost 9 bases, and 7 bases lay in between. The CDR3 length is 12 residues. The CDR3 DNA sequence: TGCGCCAGCAGCTTGGGACATCCTGAGCAGTTCTTC. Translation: CASSLGHPEQFF. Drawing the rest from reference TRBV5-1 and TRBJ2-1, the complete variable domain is KAGVTQTPRYLIKTRGQQVTLSCSPISGHRSVSWYQQTPGQGLQFLFEYFSETQRNKGNFPGRFSGRQFSNSRSEMNVSTLELGDSALYLCASSLGHPEQFFGPGTRLTVL.

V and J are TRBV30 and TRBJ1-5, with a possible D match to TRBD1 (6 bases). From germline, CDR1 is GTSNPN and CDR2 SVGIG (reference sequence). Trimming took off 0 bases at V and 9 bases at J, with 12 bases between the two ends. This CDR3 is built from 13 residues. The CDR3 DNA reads TGTGCCTGGAGTGTACAGGGCCGGGTGCCCCAGCATTTT. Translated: CAWSVQGRVPQHF.

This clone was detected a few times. CDR3 sequence (DNA): TGTGCCAGCAGGGCTTACCCGGGGGTCCAAGAGACCCAGTACTTC. Protein sequence: CASRAYPGVQETQYF. This chain joins TRBV11-1 and TRBJ2-5; maybe TRBD2 (6 bases). Germline CDR1 is SGHAT and CDR2 is FQDESV (reference sequence). This CDR3 contains 15 residues. V was shortened by 6 bases and J by 1 base, with 15 bases between the two germline ends.

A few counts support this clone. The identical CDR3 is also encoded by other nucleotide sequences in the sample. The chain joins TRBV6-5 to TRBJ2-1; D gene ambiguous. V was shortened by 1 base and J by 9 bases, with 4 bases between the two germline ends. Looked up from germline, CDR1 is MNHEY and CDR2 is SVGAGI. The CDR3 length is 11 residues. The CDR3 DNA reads TGTGCCAGCAGTTACTGGGGTGAGCAGTTCTTC. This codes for CASSYWGEQFF.

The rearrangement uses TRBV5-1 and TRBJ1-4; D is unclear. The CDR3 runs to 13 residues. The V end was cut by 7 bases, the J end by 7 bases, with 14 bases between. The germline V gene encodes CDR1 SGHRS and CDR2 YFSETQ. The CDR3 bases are TGCGCCAGCGCGAAAGGCTCAGGTGAAAAACTGTTTTTT. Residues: CASAKGSGEKLFF.

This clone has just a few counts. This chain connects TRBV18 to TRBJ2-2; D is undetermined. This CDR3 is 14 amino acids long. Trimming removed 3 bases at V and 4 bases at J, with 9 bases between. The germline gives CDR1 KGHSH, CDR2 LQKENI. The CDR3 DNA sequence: TGTGCCAGCTCACCGGAAAGGACCACCGGGGAGCTGTTTTTT. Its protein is CASSPERTTGELFF.

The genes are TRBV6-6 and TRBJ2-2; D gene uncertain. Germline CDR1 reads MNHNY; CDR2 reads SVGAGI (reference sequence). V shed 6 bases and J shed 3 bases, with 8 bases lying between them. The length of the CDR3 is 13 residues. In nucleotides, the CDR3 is TGTGCCAGCAGCCCTGAATACACCGGGGAGCTGTTTTTT. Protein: CASSPEYTGELFF.

Here the CDR3 DNA reads TGTGCCAGTAGTAACCAGGGGGCTCAAGATTCCGGGGAGCTGTTTTTT. This codes for CASSNQGAQDSGELFF. This chain connects TRBV19 to TRBJ2-2, with 8 bases matching TRBD1. Germline values: CDR1 LNHDA, CDR2 SQIVND (reference sequence). With 4 bases clipped from V and 6 bases from J, the junction kept 10 bases outside the gene matches. CDR3 size: 16 residues.

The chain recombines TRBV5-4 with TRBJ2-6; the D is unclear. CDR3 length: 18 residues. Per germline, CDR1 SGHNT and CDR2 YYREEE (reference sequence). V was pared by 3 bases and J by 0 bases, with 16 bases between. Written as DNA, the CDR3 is TGTGCCAGCAGCTCCGGTCAGTTCCCAAACTCTGGGGCCAACGTCCTGACTTTC. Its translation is CASSSGQFPNSGANVLTF.

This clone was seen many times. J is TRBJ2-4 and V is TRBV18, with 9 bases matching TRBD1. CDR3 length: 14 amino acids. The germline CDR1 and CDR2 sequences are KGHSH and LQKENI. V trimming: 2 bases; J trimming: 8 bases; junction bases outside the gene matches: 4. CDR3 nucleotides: TGTGCCAGCTCACCAACAGGGGGCAGGGACATTCAGTACTTC. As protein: CASSPTGGRDIQYF.

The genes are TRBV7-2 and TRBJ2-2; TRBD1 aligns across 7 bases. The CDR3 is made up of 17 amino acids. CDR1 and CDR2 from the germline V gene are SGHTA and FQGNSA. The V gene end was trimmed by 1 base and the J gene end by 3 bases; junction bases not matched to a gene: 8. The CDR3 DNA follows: TGTGCCAGCAGCTTAGGGATGTCACAGGGGTACACCGGGGAGCTGTTTTTT. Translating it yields CASSLGMSQGYTGELFF.

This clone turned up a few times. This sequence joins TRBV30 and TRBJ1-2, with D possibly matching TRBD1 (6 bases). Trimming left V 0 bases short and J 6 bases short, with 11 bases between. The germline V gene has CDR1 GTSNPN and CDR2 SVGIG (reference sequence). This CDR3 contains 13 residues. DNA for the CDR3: TGTGCCTGGAGTGTCTGGGGGCTGAATGGCTACACCTTC. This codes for CAWSVWGLNGYTF.

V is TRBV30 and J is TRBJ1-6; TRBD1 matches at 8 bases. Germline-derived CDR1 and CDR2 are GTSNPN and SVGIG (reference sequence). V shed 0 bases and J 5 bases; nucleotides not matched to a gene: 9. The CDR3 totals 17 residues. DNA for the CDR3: TGTGCCTGGAGTGTTGACCCCGGGACAGGCCATAATTCACCCCTCCACTTT. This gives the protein CAWSVDPGTGHNSPLHF.